Shown below are 30 T cell receptor beta chains from a single sample sequenced in a study of blood T cell repertoires in COVID-19. The repertoire was sequenced with immunoSEQ multiplex PCR; TCRdb's copy has only in-frame clones and lacks some. There are more than 95,000 clones in the sample; less than 90% occur only once, and 5.1% lies in the top ten. Sequenced sample: peripheral blood. Source of these receptors: a human donor in a cohort sampled during active COVID-19.

This rearrangement joins TRBV13 to TRBJ2-2; a possible D gene is TRBD2 (6 bases). With 5 bases removed from V and 3 bases from J, the gap between germline ends came to 16 bases. The length of the CDR3 is 16 residues. The germline V gene encodes CDR1 PRHDT and CDR2 FYEKMQ (reference sequence). CDR3: CASSQLGGADTGELFF. CDR3 nucleotide sequence: TGTGCCAGCAGCCAGCTCGGGGGAGCTGACACCGGGGAGCTGTTTTTT.

This chain connects TRBV14 to TRBJ2-5; D might be TRBD1 (6 bases). The CDR3 spans 14 residues. Per germline, CDR1 SGHDN and CDR2 FVKESK. V was clipped by 3 bases and J by 4 bases, with 12 bases between them. The CDR3 region has the DNA TGTGCCAGCAGCCATACAGGGTTGAGAGAGACCCAGTACTTC. It codes for CASSHTGLRETQYF. The full variable domain, rest sourced from reference TRBV14 and TRBJ2-5, is EAGVTQFPSHSVIEKGQTVTLRCDPISGHDNLYWYRRVMGKEIKFLLHFVKESKQDESGMPNNRFLAERTGGTYSTLKVQPAELEDSGVYFCASSHTGLRETQYFGPGTRLLVL.

The J gene is TRBJ1-3, the V gene TRBV10-3; D ambiguous. Germline CDR1 ENHRY, CDR2 SYGVKD. The length of the CDR3 is 14 residues. Trimming removed 8 bases from V and 4 bases from J, with 15 bases in between. CDR3 amino acids: CAISSRAGGNTIYF. The CDR3 DNA is TGTGCCATCTCCAGCCGAGCGGGAGGAAACACCATATATTTT.

This clone was seen a handful of times. The chain employs TRBV7-9 and TRBJ2-5, with 7 bases lining up with TRBD1. The CDR3 consists of 14 residues. The germline CDR1 and CDR2 sequences are SEHNR and FQNEAQ (reference sequence). V trimming: 1 base; J trimming: 5 bases; junction bases outside the gene matches: 4. This CDR3 is CASSLETGRETQYF. CDR3 nucleotides: TGTGCCAGCAGCTTAGAGACAGGGCGTGAGACCCAGTACTTC.

The V call is TRBV6-5, the J call TRBJ2-7; D is perhaps TRBD1 (5 bases). Germline CDR1 is MNHEY and CDR2 is SVGAGI. The CDR3 has 16 residues. Trimming took off 0 bases at V and 0 bases at J, with 12 bases between the two ends. In DNA form, the CDR3 reads TGTGCCAGCAGTTACTCTACAGGATCGAGCTCCTACGAGCAGTACTTC. Amino acid sequence: CASSYSTGSSSYEQYF.

The chain uses TRBV19 and TRBJ2-1; tentative D call: TRBD2 (5 bases). The CDR3 covers 15 residues. The V end was cut by 5 bases, the J end by 6 bases, with 17 bases between. CDR1 and CDR2 from the germline V gene are LNHDA and SQIVND (reference sequence). The DNA for the CDR3 is TGTGCCAGTAGTCCCCACCACCCGGAGGCCAATGAGCAGTTCTTC. It is translated as CASSPHHPEANEQFF.

In its sample, this clone was seen a few times. The rearrangement links TRBV5-4 to TRBJ1-2, with D unresolved. The CDR3 totals 13 residues. CDR1 and CDR2 from the germline V gene are SGHNT and YYREEE (reference sequence). V lost 0 bases, J lost 8 bases, and 11 bases lay in between. DNA of the CDR3: TGTGCCAGCAGCTTGGTTACGGAGGACGGCTACACCTTC. This translates into CASSLVTEDGYTF.

This chain connects TRBV5-8 to TRBJ2-3; a weak D match, TRBD2 (6 bases). The germline gives CDR1 SGHTS, CDR2 YDEGEE. The V end lost 0 bases, the J end lost 2 bases, and 13 bases lay between the germline ends. The CDR3 is made up of 16 amino acids. The CDR3: CASSLEGRGNTDTQYF. Here the CDR3 DNA reads TGTGCCAGCAGCTTGGAGGGGCGGGGTAACACAGATACGCAGTATTTT.

CDR3 sequence (DNA): TGTGCCAGCAGCTTAGGCGGGGTGATCGCCGGGGAGCTGTTTTTT. Translating gives CASSLGGVIAGELFF. The V call is TRBV7-2, the J call TRBJ2-2, with a tentative D call TRBD2 (6 bases). Germline values: CDR1 SGHTA, CDR2 FQGNSA. V was shortened by 1 base and J by 6 bases, with 12 bases between the two germline ends. The CDR3 contains 15 residues.

The CDR3 DNA reads as TGTGCCATCAGTCCGACAGGGGCCCAGCCCCAGCATTTT. Translation: CAISPTGAQPQHF. The gene calls are TRBV10-3 and TRBJ1-5; 8 positions match TRBD1. The CDR3 runs 13 residues. Trimming took 5 bases from V and 7 from J; bases not matched to a gene: 4. Germline V gene data show CDR1 as ENHRY and CDR2 as SYGVKD.

The V and J genes are TRBV14 and TRBJ2-1; 7 nucleotides match TRBD2. The trim removed 4 bases at V and 1 base at J, leaving 7 bases unmatched. Germline assignment: CDR1 SGHDN and CDR2 FVKESK. The CDR3 runs to 16 residues. CDR3 region: CASSPRTRVSYNEQFF. The CDR3 DNA reads as TGTGCCAGCAGCCCCCGGACTAGGGTTTCCTACAATGAGCAGTTCTTC.

This chain connects TRBV30 to TRBJ1-3; D is perhaps TRBD1 (5 bases). Looked up from germline, CDR1 is GTSNPN and CDR2 is SVGIG (reference sequence). The CDR3 covers 15 residues. The V gene lost 5 bases and the J gene lost 0 bases, with 14 bases spanning the gap. Here the CDR3 reads CAWSRVTYSGNTIYF. CDR3 bases: TGTGCCTGGTCCAGGGTCACCTACTCTGGAAACACCATATATTTT.

The chain links TRBV7-9 to TRBJ2-5, with D perhaps TRBD1 (6 bases). This CDR3 is built from 14 residues. CDR1 is SEHNR, CDR2 FQNEAQ, per germline (reference sequence). Deletions cut 2 bases from V and 5 bases from J, with 12 bases between. CDR3 nucleotides: TGTGCCAGCAGCTTAAGGGGGAATTTTGAGACCCAGTACTTC. Protein product: CASSLRGNFETQYF.

V is TRBV6-5 and J is TRBJ2-1, with 11 bases fitting TRBD2. Germline CDR1 and CDR2: MNHEY and SVGAGI. The CDR3 runs 15 residues. V trimming: 6 bases; J trimming: 10 bases; junction bases outside the gene matches: 11. This chain's CDR3 is CASSLTSGTLLEQFF. The DNA for the CDR3 is TGTGCCAGCAGCCTGACTAGCGGGACGTTATTGGAGCAGTTCTTC.

The chain uses TRBV11-2 and TRBJ2-7; the D gene is possibly TRBD2 (5 bases). The germline gives CDR1 SGHAT, CDR2 FQNNGV. The V and J ends lost 3 bases and 5 bases respectively, with 17 bases between them. The CDR3 runs 15 residues. The CDR3 sequence: CASSLSGAYQDEQYF. The CDR3 nucleotides are TGTGCCAGCAGCTTGAGCGGAGCCTATCAGGACGAGCAGTACTTC.

The count of this clone is one. The chain links TRBV6-5 to TRBJ1-6; possibly TRBD1 for D (6 bases). The CDR3 is 15 amino acids. The germline V and J ends were trimmed by 0 bases and 9 bases, with 12 bases remaining between them. Germline V gene sequence: CDR1 MNHEY, CDR2 SVGAGI. The CDR3, as DNA: TGTGCCAGCAGTTACTCCACAGGGAGCGCTTCACCCCTCCACTTT. Protein: CASSYSTGSASPLHF.

The chain uses TRBV18 and TRBJ2-4, with D possibly matching TRBD1 (7 bases). The CDR3 contains 16 residues. V was cut by 2 bases and J by 2 bases, with 13 bases left in between. CDR1 and CDR2 (germline): KGHSH, LQKENI. CDR3 loop: CASSPTTGRTKNIQYF. The CDR3 bases are TGTGCCAGCTCACCAACGACAGGGAGGACCAAAAACATTCAGTACTTC.

This clone has a single count. The chain has TRBV19 and TRBJ2-6, with TRBD1 matching over 8 bases. The V and J ends lost 10 bases and 0 bases, in that order; junction bases with no gene match: 8. CDR1 and CDR2 from the germline V gene are LNHDA and SQIVND (reference sequence). The CDR3 runs to 16 residues. The CDR3 DNA is TGTGCCACCGATGACAGGGGCGACTCTGGGGCCAACGTCCTGACTTTC. The encoded protein is CATDDRGDSGANVLTF.

The rearrangement uses TRBV28 and TRBJ2-1; a possible D gene is TRBD2 (6 bases). Germline CDR1 is MDHEN and CDR2 is SYDVKM. V dropped 2 bases and J dropped 3 bases, with 14 bases sitting between them. The CDR3 runs 16 residues. The CDR3 bases are TGTGCCAGCAGTTTACCCTCTACCGGGGGCTACAATGAGCAGTTCTTC. Translation: CASSLPSTGGYNEQFF.

This chain connects TRBV20-1 to TRBJ2-1, with 10 nucleotides matching TRBD2. The germline gives CDR1 DFQATT, CDR2 SNEGSKA (reference sequence). The V segment lost 3 bases and the J segment 8 bases; nucleotides outside the gene matches: 10. The CDR3 is 15 amino acids. The CDR3 nucleotides are TGCAGTGCTAGTTCTGCAAGCGGGGGGGCCCATGAGCAGTTCTTC. This translates into CSASSASGGAHEQFF.

The chain has TRBV18 and TRBJ1-4; TRBD1 matches 7 bases. V gave up 2 bases and J gave up 0 bases; unmatched junction bases: 6. Germline-derived CDR1 and CDR2 are KGHSH and LQKENI. The CDR3 runs 17 residues. CDR3 DNA sequence: TGTGCCAGCTCACCAAGGCAGGGGGATGCAACTAATGAAAAACTGTTTTTT. Protein product: CASSPRQGDATNEKLFF.

V gene TRBV28 combines with J gene TRBJ1-1, with D possibly TRBD1 on 6 matching bases. Germline CDR1 is MDHEN and CDR2 is SYDVKM. CDR3 size: 14 residues. V was shortened by 6 bases and J by 0 bases, with 11 bases between the two germline ends. The CDR3 protein is CASSTQGLNTEAFF. The CDR3 bases are TGTGCCAGCAGCACCCAGGGGCTGAACACTGAAGCTTTCTTT.

This sequence joins TRBV7-9 and TRBJ2-3; unclear D gene. The CDR3 covers 13 residues. The germline gives CDR1 SEHNR, CDR2 FQNEAQ (reference sequence). V was pared by 4 bases and J by 1 base, with 6 bases between. The CDR3 DNA sequence: TGTGCCAGCAGCTCTCAGGGCACAGATACGCAGTATTTT. Amino acid sequence: CASSSQGTDTQYF.

The chain recombines TRBV27 with TRBJ1-2; D is uncertain. This CDR3 contains 13 residues. Trimming stripped 2 bases from V and 4 bases from J, with 8 bases between. Germline-derived CDR1 and CDR2 are MNHEY and SMNVEV (reference sequence). The CDR3 loop is CASSLTGSYGYTF. The CDR3 bases are TGTGCCAGCAGTTTAACCGGGAGCTATGGCTACACCTTC.

About this clone itself: At one boundary the junction diverges from the germline segment, which might be a read error. In nucleotides, the CDR3 is TGTGCCAGCAGCCAGGGTGGGGAGTTAAATAAGGGGGTCAATTTT. Amino acids: CASSQGGELNKGVNF. The chain links TRBV4-2 to TRBJ2-3, with D possibly TRBD1 on 6 matching bases. The CDR3 has 15 residues. CDR1 is LGHNA, CDR2 YNFKEQ, per germline.

The V gene is TRBV19, the J gene TRBJ2-1; TRBD2 matches 12 bases. Unmatched junction bases numbered 7, after V lost 3 bases and J lost 10 bases. CDR1 and CDR2 (germline): LNHDA, SQIVND (reference sequence). The CDR3 is 15 amino acids. CDR3 in amino acids: CASSMGLAGGSEQFF. The CDR3 DNA is TGTGCCAGTAGTATGGGGCTAGCGGGAGGGTCGGAGCAGTTCTTC. Combining the CDR3 with reference TRBV19 and TRBJ2-1 gives the whole variable domain DGGITQSPKYLFRKEGQNVTLSCEQNLNHDAMYWYRQDPGQGLRLIYYSQIVNDFQKGDIAEGYSVSREKKESFPLTVTSAQKNPTAFYLCASSMGLAGGSEQFFGPGTRLTVL.

The rearrangement uses TRBV3-1 (or the pseudogene TRBV3-2) and TRBJ2-5, with a tentative D call TRBD2 (7 bases). Germline V gives CDR1 LGHDT, CDR2 YNNKEL (reference sequence). Trimming removed 5 bases from V and 4 bases from J, with 14 bases in between. The CDR3 covers 14 residues. For the CDR3, the DNA is TGTGCCAGCAGCTCTGGGGGGGGCCGAGAGACCCAGTACTTC. This sequence encodes CASSSGGGRETQYF.

This clone was counted only a few times. The chain joins TRBV9 to TRBJ2-5, with 9 bases identical to TRBD2. The junction had 11 bases not matched to a gene; V was cut back by 1 base and J by 10 bases. CDR3 length equals 15 residues. Germline CDR1 and CDR2: SGDLS and YYNGEE. CDR3 nucleotides: TGTGCCAGCAGCGTACGGTCTAGCGGGGTAGGGGGCCAGTACTTC. Its translation: CASSVRSSGVGGQYF.

The chain links TRBV9 to TRBJ1-6, with D uncertain. CDR1 is SGDLS, CDR2 YYNGEE, per germline. V was trimmed by 0 bases and J by 8 bases, leaving 12 bases between them. The CDR3 is 15 amino acids. CDR3 residues: CASSVAGRMDSPLHF. The CDR3 region has the DNA TGTGCCAGCAGCGTAGCCGGGAGGATGGATTCACCCCTCCACTTT.

This chain uses TRBV7-9 with TRBJ1-5, with D tentatively TRBD1 (5 bases). The CDR3 consists of 14 residues. V lost 5 bases and J 4 bases, leaving 12 bases between the germline ends. CDR1 is SEHNR and CDR2 is FQNEAQ in the germline V gene (reference sequence). The CDR3 region is CASSRGGSNQPQHF. In nucleotides, the CDR3 is TGTGCCAGCAGCCGGGGGGGATCGAATCAGCCCCAGCATTTT.